The next 19 T cell receptor beta chains were all read from a single sample in a study of T cells in Graves' hyperthyroidism and ophthalmopathy. Researchers took RNA transcripts and amplified the TCR beta CDR3 regions from them. A first-round RT-PCR of the TCR CDR3 used the HTBI primer set. TCRdb re-analysed the multiplex PCR reads in MiXCR, keeping a single row per CDR3 protein. The table lists about 380,000 distinct CDR3 sequences, roughly 13% of them singletons. Material for sequencing was blood. The receptor set was obtained from a man aged 30 to 45 with Graves' hyperthyroidism that later progressed to Graves' ophthalmopathy.

This clonotype occurred many times. The CDR3 protein is CASSLGDRDGYTF. CDR3 coding DNA: TGTGCCAGTAGTCTCGGGGACAGGGATGGCTACACCTTC. The gene calls are TRBV12-3 or TRBV12-4 and TRBJ1-2; 9 bases are a match to TRBD1. The CDR3 contains 13 residues. With 9 bases clipped from V and 6 bases from J, the junction kept 8 bases outside the gene matches.

This clonotype has ten or more counts. This rearrangement joins TRBV6-1 to TRBJ2-1; TRBD1 matches 10 bases. The CDR3 contains 13 residues. V dropped 8 bases and J dropped 8; count of bases not matched to a gene: 6. Looked up from germline, CDR1 is MNHNS and CDR2 is SASEGT. In DNA, the CDR3 is TGTGCCAGCGCGGGACAGGGGATCTATGAGCAGTTCTTC. The encoded protein is CASAGQGIYEQFF.

The chain recombines TRBV19 with TRBJ2-2, with TRBD2 identical over 8 bases. CDR3 length: 14 amino acids. J lost 2 bases, V lost 10 bases, and 6 bases had no gene match. Germline CDR1 and CDR2: LNHDA and SQIVND (reference sequence). Here the CDR3 DNA reads TGTGCCACCTTCCGGGGGGGAAACACCGGGGAGCTGTTTTTT. This encodes CATFRGGNTGELFF.

The rearrangement uses TRBV6-2 or TRBV6-3 and TRBJ2-1; 10 positions agree with TRBD2. From germline, CDR1 is MNHEY and CDR2 SVGEGT. V lost 8 bases and J lost 7; bases outside the gene matches: 11. The CDR3 extends over 15 amino acids. The CDR3 bases are TGTGCCAGCGTCGGAAGGGGACTAGCGTCGAATGAGCAGTTCTTC. This translates into CASVGRGLASNEQFF.

This clonotype was found many times. The chain uses TRBV11-2 and TRBJ1-1; D gene uncertain. Trimming pared 5 bases from V and 10 bases from J, leaving 14 bases between. CDR3 length: 12 amino acids. Germline CDR1 is SGHAT and CDR2 is FQNNGV. The CDR3 spells CASSRGPGRAFF. The CDR3 DNA sequence: TGTGCCAGCAGCCGCGGACCAGGCCGAGCTTTCTTT.

This clonotype was seen repeatedly, ten times or more. Here the CDR3 reads CSVESAGGVGDEQFF. The CDR3 DNA is TGCAGCGTTGAATCTGCGGGGGGAGTCGGGGATGAGCAGTTCTTC. The chain combines TRBV29-1 with TRBJ2-1; 8 bases match TRBD2. With 2 bases clipped from V and 8 bases from J, the junction kept 11 bases outside the gene matches. CDR3 length: 15 residues. Looked up from germline, CDR1 is SQVTM and CDR2 is ANQGSEA.

This clonotype was detected many times. The V and J genes are TRBV27 and TRBJ1-2, with TRBD1 matching over 7 bases. The CDR3 has 17 residues. Trimming took 5 bases from V and 2 from J; bases not matched to a gene: 14. Germline lookup yields CDR1 MNHEY and CDR2 SMNVEV (reference sequence). In nucleotides, the CDR3 is TGTGCCAGCAGTCCTAATTATGACAGGGCGGAAAACTATGGCTACACCTTC. It encodes CASSPNYDRAENYGYTF.

This clonotype was detected ten times or more. The chain has TRBV6-1 and TRBJ2-5; the D gene is possibly TRBD1 (5 bases). Germline loops: CDR1 MNHNS, CDR2 SASEGT. V shed 6 bases and J shed 2 bases, with 31 bases lying between them. The CDR3 is made up of 20 amino acids. The CDR3 protein is CASSESLTTHQGRVQETQYF. CDR3 in DNA: TGTGCCAGCAGCGAATCCCTCACGACCCATCAGGGTCGGGTACAAGAGACCCAGTACTTC.

This chain uses TRBV5-6 with TRBJ1-2; 7 bases agree with TRBD1. With V trimmed by 3 bases and J by 4 bases, 6 bases remained unmatched. The germline CDR1 and CDR2 sequences are SGHDT and YYEEEE. The CDR3 runs 14 residues. CDR3 sequence (DNA): TGTGCCAGCAGCTCCAGGGGGAGGCCCTATGGCTACACCTTC. Translated, it gives CASSSRGRPYGYTF.

This clonotype has ten or more counts. This chain links TRBV11-2 with TRBJ2-7, with D possibly TRBD1 on 7 matching bases. This CDR3 is 14 amino acids long. V dropped 7 bases and J dropped 3 bases, with 16 bases sitting between them. Germline assignment: CDR1 SGHAT and CDR2 FQNNGV. This CDR3 reads CASTLSQGGYEQYF. CDR3 DNA: TGTGCCAGCACCCTTAGTCAGGGGGGCTACGAGCAGTACTTC.

This rearrangement joins TRBV4-1 to TRBJ2-7; TRBD2 might be the D (5 bases). This CDR3 region has 17 residues. Trimming took 1 base from V and 1 from J, leaving 17 bases between them. Germline V gene sequence: CDR1 MGHRA, CDR2 YSYEKL. The CDR3 region is CASSQAPGSANSYEQYF. The DNA for the CDR3 is TGCGCCAGCAGCCAAGCCCCGGGAAGCGCTAATTCCTACGAGCAGTACTTC.

This rearrangement joins TRBV5-1 to TRBJ2-2; D possibly corresponds to TRBD1 (6 bases). The V gene lost 0 bases and the J gene lost 8 bases, with 11 bases spanning the gap. Germline values: CDR1 SGHRS, CDR2 YFSETQ. This CDR3 spans 14 amino acids. The chain's CDR3 is CASSLVADRGELFF. CDR3 DNA sequence: TGCGCCAGCAGCTTGGTGGCAGACAGGGGGGAGCTGTTTTTT.

This clonotype was counted ten times or more. The gene calls are TRBV12-3 or TRBV12-4 and TRBJ1-5, with 10 bases fitting TRBD1. After removal of 6 bases from V and 6 bases from J, the junction contained 8 bases not matched to a gene. The CDR3 consists of 15 residues. CDR3 DNA: TGTGCCAGCAGCCGGGGGACAGGGGCTCTTCAGCCCCAGCATTTT. This sequence encodes CASSRGTGALQPQHF.

In the case of this clonotype: Given a much more abundant clone one base away, this may be a read error. This chain joins TRBV5-1 and TRBJ1-2; maybe TRBD1 (5 bases). With 7 bases removed from V and 0 bases from J, the gap between germline ends came to 16 bases. The length of the CDR3 is 15 residues. Germline loops: CDR1 SGHRS, CDR2 YFSETQ. The CDR3 DNA reads TGCGCCAGCGCCGACGGGGGTCGGGCTAACTATGGCTACACCTTC. It translates to CASADGGRANYGYTF.

This clonotype was counted only a few times. This chain joins TRBV6-5 and TRBJ1-2; 8 nucleotides match TRBD1. Per germline, CDR1 MNHEY and CDR2 SVGAGI. The V and J ends lost 0 bases and 5 bases, in that order; junction bases with no gene match: 5. The CDR3 is 15 amino acids. Here the CDR3 DNA reads TGTGCCAGCAGTTACTCGTCAGGGGGCCGGTATGGCTACACCTTC. Its translation: CASSYSSGGRYGYTF.

This clonotype was seen many times. The V call is TRBV2, the J call TRBJ1-1, with D maybe TRBD1 (5 bases). Trimming stripped 4 bases from V and 7 bases from J, with 7 bases between. The CDR3 sequence is 11 residues long. Germline V CDR1 and CDR2: SNHLY, FYNNEI. CDR3 DNA sequence: TGTGCCAGCAGTGGGGACGGTGAAGCTTTCTTT. This gives the protein CASSGDGEAFF.

Notes on this clonotype: At one boundary the junction diverges from the germline segment, which might be a read error. The CDR3 here is CASSLVQGAGGANVLTF. The CDR3 DNA reads as TGCGCTAGCAGCTTGGTCCAGGGGGCTGGGGGGGCCAACGTCCTGACTTTC. This chain uses TRBV5-1 with TRBJ2-6, with 8 nucleotides matching TRBD1. Germline CDR1 SGHRS, CDR2 YFSETQ. The CDR3 runs to 17 residues.

This clonotype has more than one count but fewer than ten. The gene calls are TRBV9 and TRBJ2-5; D gene ambiguous. The CDR3 has 16 residues. V shed 0 bases and J shed 0 bases, with 12 bases lying between them. Germline V lookup: CDR1 SGDLS, CDR2 YYNGEE. The CDR3 reads CASSVGGRTNQETQYF. The CDR3, as DNA: TGTGCCAGCAGCGTAGGTGGTAGGACCAACCAAGAGACCCAGTACTTC.

This clonotype was seen repeatedly, ten times or more. This chain connects TRBV12-3 or TRBV12-4 to TRBJ2-7; unclear D gene. V lost 6 bases and J 7 bases, leaving 16 bases between the germline ends. The CDR3 is made up of 13 amino acids. The CDR3 is CASSLNWVREQYF. CDR3 nucleotide sequence: TGTGCCAGCAGCCTCAATTGGGTCCGGGAGCAGTACTTC.